This T cell receptor (beta chain) emerged from a study of human T cells and chemical hapten exposure. Study summary: In the sensitization step, 2% DPC was placed on approximately 2 cm by approximately 2 cm of upper inner arm skin. Slight differences in pooled library volume were the main source of varying TCR yields across samples. Overall study results and limits: The count of PT1 expanded TCRs correlated positively with patch test score.

Time point denoted: patch test 1, 2 weeks after DPC sensitization. Specified treatment: therapeutic diphenylcyclopropenone sensitization with weekly scalp DPC. Per the original methods: A per-sample median of 95,638 TCRs was observed, with a range of about 20,000 to 750,000. TCRdb redid the calling of the RACE reads with MiXCR, one entry per CDR3 protein. Clone size and V and J calls follow TCRdb, not the original study. The sample carries under 130,000 distinct CDR3 sequences, 8% to 13% recorded once. The V end lost 9 bases, the J end lost 3 bases, and 14 bases lay between the germline ends. This CDR3 is built from 13 residues. This clonotype appeared many times. Antigen unknown.

V usage is TRBV12-3 or TRBV12-4 and J usage is TRBJ1-1; D uncertain. This clonotype was obtained from a woman aged 40 to 50 with alopecia areata. Some clones in this sample may be carry-over from other donors' samples. The specimen comprised whole blood, sampled in connection with sensitization to the hapten diphenylcyclopropenone (DPC). Here the CDR3 DNA reads TGTGCCAGTTCCCACAACAGTTACACTGAAGCTTTCTTT. Protein: CASSHNSYTEAFF.